The source of this T cell receptor beta chain is a study of CD8+ T cells in alopecia areata. Notes on the study in general: With patients, TCR sharing proved less clear than in mice, a difference possibly related to HLA.

Germline V gene data show CDR1 as MNHNS and CDR2 as SASEGT. Trimming removed 3 bases from V and 3 bases from J, with 15 bases in between. The CDR3 is made up of 16 amino acids. RNA was isolated and reverse transcribed to cDNA, the sequencing template. The repertoire was sequenced with immunoSEQ multiplex PCR; TCRdb's copy has only in-frame clones and lacks some. This sample has around 130,000 clones, with 50% to 60% found just once. This clone was seen more than once but under ten times. Its specificity is not known. The chain carries TRBV6-1 and TRBJ1-5; D gene ambiguous. The specimen was CD4+ T cells sorted from blood, collected at week 0. The clonotype comes from a human donor with alopecia areata. This CDR3 reads CASSDAAVPLNQPQHF. The CDR3 nucleotides read TGTGCCAGCAGTGATGCGGCAGTCCCTCTCAATCAGCCCCAGCATTTT.